The 12 T cell receptor beta chains listed next were all sequenced from one sample in a study of blood T cells in healthy people across ages. With a J-beta primer mix and a sample-barcoded 5' primer, a second PCR ran 7 to 11 cycles. Each CDR3 protein gets one entry after TCRdb re-called the 5' RACE reads with MiXCR. The sample has hundreds of thousands of distinct CDR3 sequences; 56% are singletons. The material sequenced was blood. The receptors derive from a man between 40 and 49 years old in good health.

The V and J genes are TRBV5-1 and TRBJ2-5; 8 bases match TRBD1. The tail of the sequence fits TRBJ2-7 better, so the J call may be wrong. The CDR3 length is 15 residues. In germline, CDR1 is SGHRS, CDR2 YFSETQ. As DNA, the CDR3 is TGCGCCAGCAGCTTGGGGACAGGGACTTACTACGAGCAGTACTTC. Encoded protein: CASSLGTGTYYEQYF.

The rearrangement links TRBV29-1 to TRBJ2-7, with D possibly called TRBD1 or TRBD2 (5 bases each). This CDR3 comprises 12 residues. Germline loops: CDR1 SQVTM, CDR2 ANQGSEA. Trimming removed 4 bases from V and 2 bases from J, with 9 bases in between. The CDR3 loop reads CSVVGDPYEQYF. The CDR3 region has the DNA TGCAGCGTTGTTGGGGACCCCTACGAGCAGTACTTC.

This clonotype was detected a few times. The genes are TRBV15 and TRBJ2-1; D gene unclear. CDR1 is LNHNV and CDR2 is YYDKDF in the germline V gene (reference sequence). The CDR3 contains 15 residues. Trimming stripped 5 bases from V and 0 bases from J, with 11 bases between. CDR3: CATSRLRSSYNEQFF. The DNA of the CDR3 is TGTGCCACCAGCCGTCTTAGGAGCTCCTACAATGAGCAGTTCTTC.

V gene TRBV20-1 combines with J gene TRBJ2-7, with TRBD1 matching 7 bases. CDR1 and CDR2 (germline): DFQATT, SNEGSKA (reference sequence). The V and J ends lost 0 bases and 10 bases, in that order; junction bases with no gene match: 6. CDR3 size: 12 residues. CDR3 DNA: TGCAGTGCTAGAGATGGGACAGAGCCCCAGTACTTC. This sequence encodes CSARDGTEPQYF.

The sample holds one count of this clonotype. The chain employs TRBV7-8 and TRBJ1-2; maybe TRBD1 (5 bases). The CDR3 is made up of 14 amino acids. V lost 5 bases and J 4 bases, leaving 14 bases between the germline ends. Per germline, CDR1 SGHVS and CDR2 FQNEAQ. Here the CDR3 DNA reads TGTGCCAGCAGCGGGGGACTTCGTACCTATGGCTACACCTTC. It translates to CASSGGLRTYGYTF.

This clonotype was picked up a small number of times. The chain has TRBV27 and TRBJ1-2, with D unresolved. Germline V lookup: CDR1 MNHEY, CDR2 SMNVEV (reference sequence). The length of the CDR3 is 17 residues. V shed 3 bases and J shed 8 bases, with 25 bases lying between them. CDR3 DNA sequence: TGTGCCAGCAGTTTTGTAGGATCCCCCGCTGCTGATTTGGGCTACACCTTC. It specifies CASSFVGSPAADLGYTF.

The V and J genes are TRBV7-3 and TRBJ2-3, with D perhaps TRBD1 or TRBD2 (5 bases each). From germline, CDR1 is SGHTA and CDR2 FQGTGA. This CDR3 comprises 16 residues. V lost 2 bases and J 6 bases, leaving 18 bases between the germline ends. The CDR3 DNA sequence: TGTGCCAGCAGCTTACTAGCAGGGATCGATAGGGATACGCAGTATTTT. As protein: CASSLLAGIDRDTQYF. The full variable domain, in which reference TRBV7-3 and TRBJ2-3 provide the parts outside the CDR3, is GAGVSQTPSNKVTEKGKYVELRCDPISGHTALYWYRQSLGQGPEFLIYFQGTGAADDSGLPNDRFFAVRPEGSVSTLKIQRTERGDSAVYLCASSLLAGIDRDTQYFGPGTRLTVL.

The J gene is TRBJ2-7, the V gene TRBV20-1, with D tentatively TRBD1 or TRBD2 (5 bases each). Per germline, CDR1 DFQATT and CDR2 SNEGSKA (reference sequence). The CDR3 spans 16 residues. V was clipped by 2 bases and J by 7 bases, with 24 bases between them. The CDR3 is CSARNIAGARYNEQYF. The DNA for the CDR3 is TGCAGTGCTAGAAACATCGCCGGGGCAAGGTACAATGAGCAGTACTTC.

Only a few counts were recorded for this clonotype. V is TRBV20-1 and J is TRBJ2-1; 10 bases map to TRBD2. The V gene's germline CDR1 is DFQATT and CDR2 SNEGSKA (reference sequence). The CDR3 is 14 residues long. V was clipped by 5 bases and J by 7 bases; unmatched bases: 8. As DNA, the CDR3 is TGCAGTGCTGCGGCTAGCGGGGGATTGAATGAGCAGTTCTTC. It codes for CSAAASGGLNEQFF.

The chain carries TRBV7-2 and TRBJ2-5; a possible D gene is TRBD2 (5 bases). The CDR3 runs to 13 residues. Germline V gene data show CDR1 as SGHTA and CDR2 as FQGNSA. Deletions cut 6 bases from V and 4 bases from J, with 12 bases between. CDR3 amino acids: CASRRGSGETQYF. The CDR3 DNA reads as TGTGCCAGCAGGAGAGGGTCAGGAGAGACCCAGTACTTC.

This chain joins TRBV5-1 and TRBJ2-1, with TRBD1 matching over 7 bases. Germline V gene sequence: CDR1 SGHRS, CDR2 YFSETQ. The CDR3 sequence is 14 residues long. Trimming took 3 bases from V and 2 from J; bases not matched to a gene: 2. CDR3 residues: CASSSGQPYNEQFF. The DNA of the CDR3 is TGCGCCAGCAGCTCGGGACAGCCCTACAATGAGCAGTTCTTC. The full variable domain, in which reference TRBV5-1 and TRBJ2-1 provide the parts outside the CDR3, is KAGVTQTPRYLIKTRGQQVTLSCSPISGHRSVSWYQQTPGQGLQFLFEYFSETQRNKGNFPGRFSGRQFSNSRSEMNVSTLELGDSALYLCASSSGQPYNEQFFGPGTRLTVL.

In its sample, this clonotype was seen a few times. The V and J genes are TRBV7-2 and TRBJ2-1; D is tentatively TRBD1 or TRBD2 (6 bases each). Deletions cut 7 bases from V and 10 bases from J, with 17 bases between. The germline V gene encodes CDR1 SGHTA and CDR2 FQGNSA. CDR3 length: 13 amino acids. The CDR3 DNA follows: TGTGCCAGCATGGGAAGGGGGGTGAGAGAGCAGTTCTTC. Translated: CASMGRGVREQFF.